This record concerns one T cell receptor beta chain sequence. Antigen: not known. These data come from a study of cytomegalovirus exposure and HLA in healthy donors. General study findings and limits: Some TCR beta chains (about 180 of them) were listed as cytomegalovirus-associated. It was reported that the classifier diagnosed cytomegalovirus status with high specificity and sensitivity in both the original and validation cohorts. CMV antigen specificity of a few CMV-associated chains was confirmed in vitro.

Repertoires were generated with immunoSEQ multiplex PCR, while TCRdb's copy carries only in-frame clones and drops some. The table records more than 140,000 clones, roughly nine tenths of them present only once. V dropped 5 bases and J dropped 8; count of bases not matched to a gene: 5. The CDR3 contains 13 residues. CDR1 is SEHNR, CDR2 FQNEAQ, per germline (reference sequence). The chain carries TRBV7-9 and TRBJ1-2; TRBD1 agrees at 10 bases. The TCR originated in a woman aged 18-30 years in good health and CMV-seropositive. The sequenced material came from PBMCs. The CDR3 region has the DNA TGTGCCAGCAGCATAGACAGGGGGCAGGGCTACACCTTC. Translation: CASSIDRGQGYTF. Drawing the rest from reference TRBV7-9 and TRBJ1-2, the complete variable domain is DTGVSQNPRHKITKRGQNVTFRCDPISEHNRLYWYRQTLGQGPEFLTYFQNEAQLEKSRLLSDRFSAERPKGSFSTLEIQRTEQGDSAMYLCASSIDRGQGYTFGSGTRLTVV.